This T cell receptor beta chain was identified during a study of blood T cell repertoires in COVID-19. Study-level information: COVID-19 samples, acute and convalescent, were from the United States, Italy and Spain. Sources were T cells, B-cell-depleted T cells, or PBMCs; the material itself was cDNA or gDNA.

The authors' processing: Nucleated cell counts were estimated from reference gene primer amplification. Generated by immunoSEQ multiplex PCR, the TCRdb table keeps only in-frame clones and is missing some. From that table come the V and J calls and clone size; the DNA was used to work out D and trimming. The sample records about 63,000 clones, approximately 85% being singletons. CDR3 size: 14 residues. Trimming removed 6 bases from V and 2 bases from J; junction bases left unmatched: 3. Germline CDR1 SNHLY, CDR2 FYNNEI. The chain carries TRBV2 and TRBJ2-2, with 7 bases fitting TRBD1. Sequencing was performed on peripheral blood. This clonotype was sampled from a human donor in a cohort sampled during active COVID-19. In nucleotides, the CDR3 is TGTGCCAGCAGAGGACAGGTTAACACCGGGGAGCTGTTTTTT. Translation: CASRGQVNTGELFF. The variable domain in full, with the rest retrieved from reference TRBV2 and TRBJ2-2, is EPEVTQTPSHQVTQMGQEVILRCVPISNHLYFYWYRQILGQKVEFLVSFYNNEISEKSEIFDDQFSVERPDGSNFTLKIRSTKLEDSAMYFCASRGQVNTGELFFGEGSRLTVL.